The rows below give T cell receptor beta chains drawn from one sample of a study of blood T cell repertoires in COVID-19. The data were produced by immunoSEQ multiplex PCR, yet TCRdb's version contains in-frame clones alone and is incomplete. The sample shows 200,000 to 300,000 clones, more than 65% of them seen only once. Sequencing was done on a sample of peripheral blood. Every receptor here comes from a man aged 35-49 years who had recovered from COVID-19. CDR3s include the opening cysteine and the closing phenylalanine or tryptophan. The order of the fields is J gene, clone size, V gene, D gene, CDR3 length, CDR3 protein, CDR3 DNA. A D gene is named only where the DNA matches it firmly. Clone size is given for some rows only: seen once, a few or many times, or a class if the clone is expanded.

J: TRBJ1-2
size: .
V: TRBV18
D: .
length: 15
CDR3: CASSQAIGGYDGYTF
DNA: TGTGCCAGCTCCCAAGCGATCGGGGGTTATGATGGCTACACCTTC

J: TRBJ2-2
size: few
V: TRBV6-2/TRBV6-3
D: TRBD1
length: 15
CDR3: CASSPWTGNTGELFF
DNA: TGTGCCAGCAGTCCCTGGACAGGGAACACCGGGGAGCTGTTTTTT

J: TRBJ2-4
size: .
V: TRBV5-1
D: .
length: 19
CDR3: CASTPGGTGRGTAKNIQYF
DNA: TGCGCCAGCACCCCGGGGGGGACAGGGAGAGGGACGGCCAAAAACATTCAGTACTTC

J: TRBJ2-7
size: .
V: TRBV9
D: TRBD1
length: 14
CDR3: CASSVGTGVYEQYF
DNA: TGTGCCAGCAGCGTAGGGACAGGGGTATACGAGCAGTACTTC

J: TRBJ1-1
size: .
V: TRBV5-1
D: TRBD1
length: 14
CDR3: CASSADRVNTEAFF
DNA: TGCGCCAGCAGCGCAGACAGGGTGAACACTGAAGCTTTCTTT

J: TRBJ2-7
size: .
V: TRBV5-1
D: TRBD2
length: 16
CDR3: CASSLRGGQVVYEQYF
DNA: TGCGCCAGCAGCTTGCGCGGGGGGCAGGTAGTCTACGAGCAGTACTTC

J: TRBJ2-1
size: .
V: TRBV7-2
D: .
length: 14
CDR3: CASSSQGGDNEQFF
DNA: TGTGCCAGCAGCTCGCAGGGGGGCGACAATGAGCAGTTCTTC

J: TRBJ2-7
size: .
V: TRBV7-9
D: .
length: 15
CDR3: CASSFSSQGPYEQYF
DNA: TGTGCCAGCAGCTTTAGCAGCCAGGGCCCATACGAGCAGTACTTC

J: TRBJ1-2
size: .
V: TRBV6-5
D: TRBD1
length: 13
CDR3: CASSYGQGDGYTF
DNA: TGTGCCAGCAGTTACGGGCAGGGGGATGGCTACACCTTC

J: TRBJ2-3
size: .
V: TRBV11-3
D: .
length: 14
CDR3: CASSLGSSTDTQYF
DNA: TGTGCCAGCAGCTTAGGTTCAAGCACAGATACGCAGTATTTT

J: TRBJ1-5
size: .
V: TRBV28
D: .
length: 15
CDR3: CASSLRDYSNQPQHF
DNA: TGTGCCAGCAGTTTGCGGGATTATAGCAATCAGCCCCAGCATTTT

J: TRBJ1-2
size: .
V: TRBV6-5
D: TRBD1
length: 15
CDR3: CASSSRTGGLQGYTF
DNA: TGTGCCAGCAGTTCCCGGACAGGGGGCCTCCAAGGCTACACCTTC

J: TRBJ2-3
size: once
V: TRBV5-1
D: .
length: 14
CDR3: CASSLAPGMDTQYF
DNA: TGCGCCAGCAGCTTGGCCCCAGGGATGGATACGCAGTATTTT

J: TRBJ1-5
size: .
V: TRBV5-6
D: .
length: 12
CDR3: CASSLSNQPQHF
DNA: TGTGCCAGCAGCCTCTCTAATCAGCCCCAGCATTTT

J: TRBJ2-1
size: few
V: TRBV5-4
D: TRBD1
length: 16
CDR3: CASSLDQGAALWEQFF
DNA: TGTGCCAGCAGCTTGGATCAGGGGGCGGCGTTATGGGAGCAGTTCTTC

J: TRBJ2-3
size: .
V: TRBV5-6
D: .
length: 15
CDR3: CASSPVGGRTDTQYF
DNA: TGTGCCAGCAGCCCGGTGGGGGGGCGCACAGATACGCAGTATTTT

J: TRBJ1-1
size: .
V: TRBV21-1
D: .
length: 16
CDR3: CASSKVPGTVDTEAFF
DNA: TGTGCCAGCAGCAAAGTTCCGGGAACGGTGGACACTGAAGCTTTCTTT

J: TRBJ1-1
size: once
V: TRBV19
D: .
length: 15
CDR3: CASSSPRVGDTEAFF
DNA: TGTGCCAGTAGTTCGCCCAGGGTTGGCGACACTGAAGCTTTCTTT

J: TRBJ2-3
size: .
V: TRBV9
D: TRBD2
length: 19
CDR3: CASSVGRRAGGSISDTQYF
DNA: TGTGCCAGCAGCGTAGGACGTCGGGCGGGGGGCTCGATCTCAGATACGCAGTATTTT

J: TRBJ2-6
size: .
V: TRBV9
D: TRBD1
length: 18
CDR3: CASSVGGQVYSGANVLTF
DNA: TGTGCCAGCAGCGTAGGGGGACAGGTCTACTCTGGGGCCAACGTCCTGACTTTC

J: TRBJ2-3
size: .
V: TRBV6-4
D: TRBD2
length: 15
CDR3: CASSDQAGGPDTQYF
DNA: TGTGCCAGCAGTGACCAGGCGGGAGGGCCGGATACGCAGTATTTT

J: TRBJ2-5
size: .
V: TRBV3-1/TRBV3-2
D: .
length: 13
CDR3: CASSQGTRETQYF
DNA: TGTGCCAGCAGCCAGGGGACTCGCGAGACCCAGTACTTC

J: TRBJ1-1
size: .
V: TRBV4-1
D: .
length: 13
CDR3: CASSQLLNTEAFF
DNA: TGCGCCAGCAGCCAGTTATTGAACACTGAAGCTTTCTTT

J: TRBJ1-5
size: .
V: TRBV30
D: .
length: 16
CDR3: CAWSVRGGAGNQPQHF
DNA: TGTGCCTGGAGTGTACGAGGGGGGGCGGGCAATCAGCCCCAGCATTTT

J: TRBJ2-1
size: once
V: TRBV9
D: TRBD2
length: 15
CDR3: CASSPLAGGYNEQFF
DNA: TGTGCCAGCAGCCCACTAGCGGGGGGATACAATGAGCAGTTCTTC

J: TRBJ2-5
size: .
V: TRBV6-1
D: TRBD2
length: 17
CDR3: CASSEFLTSGAWETQYF
DNA: TGTGCCAGCAGTGAATTCCTTACTAGCGGGGCTTGGGAGACCCAGTACTTC

J: TRBJ2-5
size: few
V: TRBV6-5
D: TRBD2
length: 15
CDR3: CASRPPLAGQETQYF
DNA: TGTGCCAGCAGACCACCTCTAGCGGGTCAAGAGACCCAGTACTTC

J: TRBJ2-1
size: .
V: TRBV7-9
D: .
length: 14
CDR3: CASSLGGGYNEQFF
DNA: TGTGCCAGCAGCTTAGGGGGCGGTTACAATGAGCAGTTCTTC

J: TRBJ1-1
size: .
V: TRBV27
D: .
length: 15
CDR3: CASSLIGGMNTEAFF
DNA: TGTGCCAGCAGTTTGATCGGGGGAATGAACACTGAAGCTTTCTTT

J: TRBJ2-7
size: .
V: TRBV29-1
D: TRBD2
length: 17
CDR3: CSVEGTGTSGSSYEQYF
DNA: TGCAGCGTTGAAGGAACCGGGACTAGCGGGAGTTCCTACGAGCAGTACTTC

J: TRBJ1-3
size: .
V: TRBV7-9
D: .
length: 17
CDR3: CASSQTQTSYSGNTIYF
DNA: TGTGCCAGCAGCCAAACGCAAACTTCTTACTCTGGAAACACCATATATTTT

J: TRBJ2-5
size: .
V: TRBV20-1
D: .
length: 11
CDR3: CSASSFETQYF
DNA: TGCAGTGCTAGTTCGTTCGAGACCCAGTACTTC

J: TRBJ2-4
size: .
V: TRBV4-3
D: TRBD1
length: 16
CDR3: CASSQGPGTEENIQYF
DNA: TGCGCCAGCAGCCAGGGTCCAGGGACAGAAGAAAACATTCAGTACTTC

J: TRBJ2-7
size: once
V: TRBV10-3
D: .
length: 14
CDR3: CAISGAASEPEQYF
DNA: TGTGCCATCAGTGGGGCAGCCTCAGAACCCGAGCAGTACTTC

J: TRBJ1-1
size: .
V: TRBV15
D: .
length: 17
CDR3: CATSRDGRTQVFGEAFF
DNA: TGTGCCACCAGCAGAGATGGGAGGACCCAAGTCTTTGGTGAAGCTTTCTTT

J: TRBJ1-2
size: few
V: TRBV28
D: TRBD1
length: 14
CDR3: CASSLLDRGYGYTF
DNA: TGTGCCAGCAGTTTACTGGACAGGGGATATGGCTACACCTTC

J: TRBJ1-4
size: .
V: TRBV11-3
D: TRBD1
length: 14
CDR3: CASSPDRGGEKLFF
DNA: TGTGCCAGCAGCCCGGACAGGGGGGGTGAAAAACTGTTTTTT